This T cell receptor beta chain was profiled in a study of beta chain features in type 1 diabetes. Between the trimmed V and J ends, which lost 10 bases and 8 bases, there was a span of 18 bases. The CDR3 is 13 residues long. Germline lookup yields CDR1 MNHEY and CDR2 SVGAGI. Ten or more counts support this clone. Its antigen is not known. Findings and caveats of the study: All four CD4+ subsets of Type 1 diabetes patients contained TCRB CDR3s that were moderately but significantly shorter.

Of the isolated RNA, all was reverse transcribed, and so the sequenced material was expressed TCRB transcripts. The table came from immunoSEQ multiplex PCR; TCRdb's copy has only in-frame clones and leaves some out. The table records some 360,000 clones, around 10% of them present only once. The chain uses TRBV6-5 and TRBJ2-4; possibly TRBD2 for D (6 bases). The sequence came from a man aged 25 to 40 with type 1 diabetes. The sequenced sample consisted of central memory CD4+ T cells from blood. CDR3 residues: CATQPRRADIQYF. Written as DNA, the CDR3 is TGTGCCACCCAGCCAAGGAGGGCGGACATTCAGTACTTC.